Listed below are T cell receptor beta chains from one sample, sequenced in a study. MiXCR, run by TCRdb on the 5' RACE reads, gives a single entry per CDR3 protein. Found here are approximately 53,000 distinct CDR3 sequences, about 28% of them singletons; the top ten hold 2.5% to 3.5%. The sample consisted of tumor-infiltrating memory CD4+ T cells sorted from the breast tumor. The receptors derive from a female donor with breast cancer. Each CDR3 is given with its conserved first and last residue. D genes are given only for firm matches. Rows may omit the clone size; those that give it use once, few, many or a size class.

cdr3_nt cdr3_aa d_call v_call cdr3_length clone_size j_call
TGTGCCAGCAGCGCGGCGGACCTAGCCAAAAACATTCAGTACTTC CASSAADLAKNIQYF . TRBV7-2 15 . TRBJ2-4
TGTGCCAGCAGTTTGGGGGGAGGTCAGCCCCAGCATTTT CASSLGGGQPQHF . TRBV7-9 13 few TRBJ1-5
TGCAGTGCTAGCCAGCTAACAGTCTCACCCCTCCACTTT CSASQLTVSPLHF . TRBV20-1 13 many TRBJ1-6
TGCGCCAGCAGCTTGTTTCAGGGGAAGAATTATGGCTACACCTTC CASSLFQGKNYGYTF . TRBV5-1 15 once TRBJ1-2
TGTGCCAGCAGTTACCGCTTGACTAGCGGGAGAGGAAATGAGCAGTTCTTC CASSYRLTSGRGNEQFF TRBD2 TRBV6-5 17 . TRBJ2-1
TGTGCCAGCAGCTTAGGTTGGGGGCAGGTCAATCAGCCCCAGCATTTT CASSLGWGQVNQPQHF . TRBV7-9 16 few TRBJ1-5
TGTGCCAGCAGCCGTAACAGCGGGAGGGCCGAGTACTTC CASSRNSGRAEYF TRBD2 TRBV6-6 13 . TRBJ2-7
TGTGCCAGCAGCTATACCTGGACTAGCGGACAAGAGACCCAGTACTTC CASSYTWTSGQETQYF TRBD2 TRBV12-3/TRBV12-4 16 . TRBJ2-5
TGTGCCAGCAGCTTAGACAGTCTTAGAGTGAACATTCAGTACTTC CASSLDSLRVNIQYF . TRBV7-2 15 . TRBJ2-4
TGTGCCAGCAGCTTGGGGGATGAACGAGACGCTTTCTTT CASSLGDERDAFF . TRBV9 13 . TRBJ1-1
TGTGCCAGAAGCTTCCCTAGCGGGGGAAGGGAGACCCAGTACTTC CARSFPSGGRETQYF TRBD2 TRBV7-2 15 . TRBJ2-5
TGTGCCAGCAGTACTCAGGACTACGGGAGCACAGATACGCAGTATTTT CASSTQDYGSTDTQYF . TRBV6-2/TRBV6-3 16 . TRBJ2-3